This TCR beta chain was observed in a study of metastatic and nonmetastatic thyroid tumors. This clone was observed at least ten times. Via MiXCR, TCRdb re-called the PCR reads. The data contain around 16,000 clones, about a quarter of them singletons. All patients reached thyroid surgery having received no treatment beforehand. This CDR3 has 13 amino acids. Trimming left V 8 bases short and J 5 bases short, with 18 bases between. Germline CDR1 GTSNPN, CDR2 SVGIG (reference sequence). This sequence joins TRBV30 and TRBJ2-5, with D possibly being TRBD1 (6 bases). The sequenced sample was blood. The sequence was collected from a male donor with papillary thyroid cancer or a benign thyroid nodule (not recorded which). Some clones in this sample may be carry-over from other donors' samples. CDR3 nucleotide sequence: TGTGCCGCCTCAGGGGCAGGAGGTGAGACCCAGTACTTC. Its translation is CAASGAGGETQYF. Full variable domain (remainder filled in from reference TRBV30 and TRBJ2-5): SQTIHQWPATLVQPVGSPLSLECTVEGTSNPNLYWYRQAAGRGLQLLFYSVGIGQISSEVPQNLSASRPQDRQFILSSKKLLLSDSGFYLCAASGAGGETQYFGPGTRLLVL.